The 16 T cell receptor beta chains given below trace back to one sample, sequenced in a study of tissue T cells after allogeneic stem cell transplantation. Time point noted: mouse harvest day 14 after allogeneic transplant. The graft held 10^6 splenic CD5+ T cells and 10^7 T-cell-depleted bone marrow cells. The repertoire was sequenced with immunoSEQ multiplex PCR; TCRdb's copy has only in-frame clones and lacks some. The sample contains about 5,900 clones, roughly 49% of which appear only once. The sequenced sample was gut tissue. The receptors derive from a female BALB/c mouse given C57BL/6 T cells with graft-versus-host disease after an allogeneic hematopoietic cell transplant.

This clone was counted a few times. The gene names given are mouse names. The read gets to within 1 residue of the CDR3 end, and the germline J gene fills in the rest. The gene calls are TRBV26 and TRBJ2-1; 9 bases fit TRBD1. Germline-derived CDR1 and CDR2 are KGHPV and FQNQEV (reference sequence). There are 14 residues in the CDR3. The V segment lost 5 bases and the J segment 4 bases; nucleotides outside the gene matches: 3. Partial CDR3 DNA: TGTGCCAGCAGTGTTGACAGGGGGTATGCTGAGCAGTTC. Encoded protein: CASSVDRGYAEQF. The whole CDR3 sequence reads CASSVDRGYAEQFF.

Comments on this clone: Any gene name here is a mouse gene name. The read halts 1 residue ahead of the CDR3 end, with the missing end drawn from the germline J gene. The chain uses TRBV26 and TRBJ2-7; no firm D call. CDR1 is KGHPV and CDR2 is FQNQEV in the germline V gene (reference sequence). CDR3 length: 13 residues. Deletions cut 4 bases from V and 0 bases from J, with 7 bases between. CDR3 in amino acids: CASSQGSSYEQYF. Incomplete CDR3 DNA: TGTGCCAGCAGTCAAGGGAGCTCCTATGAACAGTAC.

Worth noting for this clone: Gene names refer to mouse genes. CDR3: CASSPQGANTEVFF. CDR3 DNA, as far as it was read: TGTGCCAGCAGTCCGCAGGGGGCAAACACAGAAGTCTTC. The chain links TRBV26 to TRBJ1-1; 7 bases are shared with TRBD1. The read falls 1 residue short of the CDR3 end, and the missing part is taken from the germline J gene. The germline V gene encodes CDR1 KGHPV and CDR2 FQNQEV (reference sequence). The V gene end was trimmed by 4 bases and the J gene end by 0 bases; junction bases not matched to a gene: 2. This CDR3 spans 14 amino acids.

Note on this clone: The genes are named according to mouse. The read terminates 1 residue ahead of where the CDR3 ends, so the germline J gene completes it. The chain uses TRBV26 and TRBJ2-3, with D possibly TRBD1 on 5 matching bases. Trimming removed 7 bases at V and 1 base at J, with 9 bases between. Germline values: CDR1 KGHPV, CDR2 FQNQEV (reference sequence). The CDR3 extends over 13 amino acids. The DNA read from the CDR3 is TGTGCCAGCACAGGGATGGGTGCAGAAACGCTGTAT. Its protein is CASTGMGAETLY. The full CDR3 reads CASTGMGAETLYF.

This clone was seen only a few times. Mouse names are used for the genes. The missing CDR3 end, 1 residue past where the read stops, is filled in from the germline J gene. The chain joins TRBV1 to TRBJ1-3, with D possibly TRBD1 on 5 matching bases. CDR3 length: 15 residues. The ends were cut back, 3 bases at V and 0 bases at J, with 9 bases in the middle. The germline V gene encodes CDR1 NSQYPW and CDR2 LRSPGD (reference sequence). CDR3 residues: CTCSARTYSGNTLYF. Incomplete CDR3 DNA: TGCACCTGCAGTGCGCGGACATATTCTGGAAATACGCTCTAT.

By share, this clone counts as medium-sized. Here the gene names and germline are mouse. The read ends 1 residue before the CDR3 terminus; that terminus is restored from the germline J gene. The V call is TRBV26, the J call TRBJ2-7; a weak D match, TRBD1 (5 bases). V lost 4 bases to trimming and J lost 5 bases, with 6 bases between them. The CDR3 is 11 residues long. CDR1 is KGHPV and CDR2 is FQNQEV in the germline V gene (reference sequence). The CDR3 sequence: CASSPRDEQYF. The CDR3 DNA, read in part, is TGTGCCAGCAGTCCCAGGGATGAACAGTAC.

Note on this clone: Germline and genes here are mouse. The read comes to an end 1 residue before the CDR3 does, leaving the germline J gene to fill in the end. The chain combines TRBV12-2 with TRBJ2-1, with TRBD2 identical over 7 bases. The CDR3 sequence is 15 residues long. Losses at the gene ends were 0 bases for V and 0 bases for J; bases not matched to a gene: 1. Germline V lookup: CDR1 SGHLS, CDR2 HYDKME. Here the CDR3 reads CASSLTGDNYAEQFF. Partial CDR3 DNA: TGTGCCAGCTCTCTCACTGGGGATAACTATGCTGAGCAGTTC.

Details on this clone: The gene names given are mouse names. CDR3 amino acids: CASSPDRAGNTLYF. CDR3 bases read: TGTGCCAGCAGCCCCGACAGGGCTGGAAATACGCTCTAT. The chain combines TRBV3 with TRBJ1-3; 7 bases align to TRBD1. Read coverage stops 1 residue before the CDR3 terminus; the germline J gene supplies the remainder. This CDR3 has 14 amino acids. CDR1 is SNHLY and CDR2 is FYNGKV in the germline V gene (reference sequence). Trimming took 5 bases from V and 2 from J; bases not matched to a gene: 3.

A few counts support this clone. The germline and genes are mouse ones. The read terminates 1 residue before the CDR3 end, so the remaining end is supplied by the germline J gene. The chain uses TRBV30 and TRBJ1-1; no firm D call. The CDR3 is 12 residues long. With 1 base removed from V and 1 base from J, the gap between germline ends came to 4 bases. Germline values: CDR1 SQVVS, CDR2 ANEGSEA. The CDR3 loop is CSSRVLNTEVFF. The CDR3 DNA, read in part, is TGTAGTTCTAGAGTACTAAACACAGAAGTCTTC.

This clone has more than one count but fewer than ten. Germline and genes here are mouse. The read terminates 1 residue ahead of where the CDR3 ends, so the germline J gene completes it. The V gene is TRBV26, the J gene TRBJ2-7; no firm D call. V shed 4 bases and J shed 7 bases, with 8 bases lying between them. Per germline, CDR1 KGHPV and CDR2 FQNQEV (reference sequence). The CDR3 covers 11 residues. The CDR3 DNA, read in part, is TGTGCCAGCAGTCAGGGTGGGGAACAGTAC. As protein: CASSQGGEQY. The entire CDR3 reads CASSQGGEQYF.

In its sample, this clone is large. All gene names here are mouse names. Coverage ceases 1 residue before the CDR3 finishes, and the germline J gene fills in the end. The J gene is TRBJ2-4, the V gene TRBV13-2, with 12 bases that match TRBD2. The germline V gene encodes CDR1 NNHNN and CDR2 SYGAGS (reference sequence). V shed 2 bases, J shed 1 base, and the junction held 2 bases outside the gene matches. This CDR3 has 16 amino acids. Incomplete CDR3 DNA: TGTGCCAGCGGTGAGGGACTGGGGGGCCGTCAAAACACCTTGTAC. Its translation is CASGEGLGGRQNTLY. The CDR3, in full, reads CASGEGLGGRQNTLYF.

Worth noting for this clone: The gene symbols are mouse symbols. Sequencing ends 1 residue short of the CDR3 end; the germline J gene provides the rest. This rearrangement joins TRBV12-2 to TRBJ2-2; possibly TRBD1 or TRBD2 for D (5 bases each). Germline CDR1 and CDR2: SGHLS and HYDKME. The CDR3 contains 14 residues. V shed 2 bases and J shed 2 bases, with 8 bases lying between them. The sequenced part of the CDR3 DNA is TGTGCCAGCTCTCCCCGGGGGAACACCGGGCAGCTCTAC. Translation gives CASSPRGNTGQLY. The full CDR3 sequence reads CASSPRGNTGQLYF.

A remark on this clone: The gene symbols are mouse symbols. The read finishes 1 residue shy of the CDR3 end, and the germline J gene is used to complete it. The V gene is TRBV13-1, the J gene TRBJ1-5, with 9 bases aligning to TRBD1. V lost 3 bases, J lost 3 bases, and 4 bases stayed unmatched. This CDR3 region has 15 residues. Germline V gene sequence: CDR1 NSHNY, CDR2 SYGAGN. The CDR3 bases that were read are TGTGCCAGCAGTGCCCGGGACAGGGCCAACCAGGCTCCGCTT. Protein product: CASSARDRANQAPL. The whole CDR3 region reads CASSARDRANQAPLF.

The table lists this clone with a few counts. Mouse gene names apply. The read ends 1 residue shy of where the CDR3 ends; the end is completed using the germline J gene. The rearrangement links TRBV5 to TRBJ2-4; D might be TRBD2 (6 bases). Germline CDR1 and CDR2: LGHNA and YNLKQL (reference sequence). CDR3 length: 15 amino acids. V dropped 0 bases and J dropped 1 base, with 8 bases sitting between them. CDR3 in amino acids: CASSQDRGGQNTLYF. The sequenced CDR3 bases are TGTGCCAGCAGCCAAGATCGGGGGGGTCAAAACACCTTGTAC.

On this clone: Gene names follow the mouse nomenclature. The read terminates 1 residue ahead of where the CDR3 ends, so the germline J gene completes it. The chain employs TRBV23 and TRBJ1-4; the table's D call of TRBD1 was not tested on the DNA. Germline values: CDR1 KGHTA, CDR2 FQNQQP. There are 14 residues in the CDR3. The CDR3 bases that were read are TGCTCCAGCAGTCGTGGACAGGGACACGAAAGATTATTT. Its protein is CSSSRGQGHERLF. The entire CDR3 reads CSSSRGQGHERLFF.

Notes on this clone: The genes are named according to mouse. The CDR3 end is not reached by the read, which stops 1 residue before it; the germline J gene fills it in. The chain couples TRBV3 to TRBJ2-3, with 9 nucleotides matching TRBD2. From germline, CDR1 is SNHLY and CDR2 FYNGKV (reference sequence). V lost 5 bases and J lost 0; bases outside the gene matches: 3. The CDR3 has 15 residues. The sequenced CDR3 bases are TGTGCCAGCAGCCTTGGACTGGGGAGTGCAGAAACGCTGTAT. Its translation: CASSLGLGSAETLY. In full, the CDR3 reads CASSLGLGSAETLYF.